Following are 8 T cell receptor beta chains from one sample sequenced in a study of cytomegalovirus exposure and HLA in healthy donors. Vbeta (60) and Jbeta (13) primers were used in the PCR. TCRdb's table, derived via immunoSEQ multiplex PCR, lists solely in-frame clones and lacks some. This sample carries 50,000 to 75,000 clones, about 69% of them seen once, and the ten largest clones take under 8%. Sequencing used PBMCs. The receptors come from a man under 40 in good health and CMV-seropositive.

This CDR3 reads CASSTRTGGTNYGYTF. The CDR3 coding sequence is TGTGCCAGTAGTACCCGAACAGGGGGCACAAACTATGGCTACACCTTC. The J gene is TRBJ1-2, the V gene TRBV19; 9 bases match TRBD1. Losses at the gene ends were 4 bases for V and 2 bases for J; bases not matched to a gene: 8. In germline, CDR1 is LNHDA, CDR2 SQIVND (reference sequence). The CDR3 runs 16 residues.

The sample holds a few counts of this clone. This rearrangement joins TRBV4-3 to TRBJ1-2; D uncertain. Trimming removed 1 base from V and 2 bases from J, with 8 bases in between. Germline-derived CDR1 and CDR2 are LGHNA and YSLEER. The CDR3 length is 14 residues. The CDR3 coding sequence is TGCGCCAGCAGCCAAGCCGGGTCAAACTATGGCTACACCTTC. It yields the protein CASSQAGSNYGYTF.

The rearrangement links TRBV19 to TRBJ1-4, with 8 bases fitting TRBD1. Losses at the gene ends were 4 bases for V and 3 bases for J; bases not matched to a gene: 4. The CDR3 covers 15 residues. Germline CDR1 and CDR2: LNHDA and SQIVND (reference sequence). CDR3 sequence: CASSTTGASNEKLFF. As DNA, the CDR3 is TGTGCCAGTAGTACGACAGGGGCTTCTAATGAAAAACTGTTTTTT.

The chain recombines TRBV5-1 with TRBJ1-2; D unclear. Trimming removed 5 bases from V and 4 bases from J, with 9 bases in between. This CDR3 contains 12 residues. CDR1 and CDR2 from the germline V gene are SGHRS and YFSETQ. CDR3 residues: CASRSGSYGYTF. The CDR3 DNA reads TGCGCCAGCAGATCGGGGTCCTATGGCTACACCTTC.

This clone was seen only once. J is TRBJ1-5 and V is TRBV19; 8 nucleotides line up with TRBD1. V was clipped by 10 bases and J by 3 bases; unmatched bases: 11. CDR3 length: 15 residues. The germline CDR1 and CDR2 sequences are LNHDA and SQIVND (reference sequence). The CDR3 spells CATRIGQGNNQPQHF. Written as DNA, the CDR3 is TGTGCCACCCGAATTGGACAGGGCAACAATCAGCCCCAGCATTTT.

The chain is built from TRBV7-9 and TRBJ1-6, with unresolved D. Germline CDR1 is SEHNR and CDR2 is FQNEAQ (reference sequence). Trimming took 3 bases from V and 6 from J, leaving 15 bases between them. The CDR3 contains 16 residues. The CDR3 DNA follows: TGTGCCAGCAGCTTTGTCCCCGAAAGCCTTAATTCACCCCTCCACTTT. Its protein product is CASSFVPESLNSPLHF.

As DNA, the CDR3 is TGTGCCAGCAGCCAGGGGTTAACAGGGGTCGAGCAGTACTTC. It yields the protein CASSQGLTGVEQYF. This chain connects TRBV7-3 to TRBJ2-7; 7 bases line up with TRBD1. The CDR3 runs 14 residues. Germline assignment: CDR1 SGHTA and CDR2 FQGTGA. The junction had 10 bases not matched to a gene; V was cut back by 5 bases and J by 6 bases.

The rearrangement uses TRBV7-2 and TRBJ2-4; D ambiguous. V was clipped by 3 bases and J by 7 bases, with 10 bases between them. In germline, CDR1 is SGHTA, CDR2 FQGNSA. The CDR3 sequence is 13 residues long. The CDR3 spells CASSLMYGNIQYF. CDR3 nucleotides: TGTGCCAGCAGCTTGATGTACGGGAACATTCAGTACTTC.